The entry below gives a single T cell receptor beta chain sequence along with its context. The antigen is unknown. This sample is part of a study of cytomegalovirus exposure and HLA in healthy donors. This CDR3 has 14 amino acids. Germline V CDR1 and CDR2: MNHNS, SASEGT. Between the trimmed V and J ends, which lost 7 bases and 9 bases, there was a span of 19 bases. Method: immunoSEQ multiplex PCR; TCRdb's copy keeps in-frame clones and lacks some. Among 250,000 or so clones listed, roughly 87% were seen once. Findings and limits, study-wide: A few chains tied to CMV proved CMV antigen-specific in vitro. The classifier reportedly diagnosed cytomegalovirus status with high specificity and sensitivity. Rarity characterized most TCR sequences, yet some public TCRs appeared in many donors. In the roughly 120 validation repertoires, a later analysis found that first-cohort TCR clusters tended to co-occur.

Sequencing was performed on PBMCs. The TCR sequence derives from a man aged 18 to 29 in good health and CMV-seropositive. This chain joins TRBV6-1 and TRBJ2-1, with a possible D match to TRBD2 (6 bases). As DNA, the CDR3 is TGTGCCAGCAAACCGGAGGGCTTTAGTATTGAGCAGTTCTTC. Translating gives CASKPEGFSIEQFF.